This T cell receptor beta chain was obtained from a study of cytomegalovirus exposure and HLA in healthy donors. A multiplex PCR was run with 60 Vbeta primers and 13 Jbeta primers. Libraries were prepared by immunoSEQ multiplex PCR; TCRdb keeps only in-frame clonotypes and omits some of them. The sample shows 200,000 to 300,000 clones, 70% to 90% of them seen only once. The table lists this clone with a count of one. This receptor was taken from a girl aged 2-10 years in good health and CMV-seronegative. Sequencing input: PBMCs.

CDR3 DNA: TGTGCCAGCAGCTTAGGTGGACAGAACAATCAGCCCCAGCATTTT. It encodes CASSLGGQNNQPQHF. The J gene is TRBJ1-5, the V gene TRBV5-5; a possible D gene is TRBD1 (6 bases). Germline V gene sequence: CDR1 SGHKS, CDR2 YYEKEE (reference sequence). The CDR3 sequence is 15 residues long. The V end lost 2 bases, the J end lost 3 bases, and 12 bases lay between the germline ends. The variable domain in full, completed from reference TRBV5-5 and TRBJ1-5, reads DAGVTQSPTHLIKTRGQQVTLRCSPISGHKSVSWYQQVLGQGPQFIFQYYEKEERGRGNFPDRFSARQFPNYSSELNVNALLLGDSALYLCASSLGGQNNQPQHFGDGTRLSIL.